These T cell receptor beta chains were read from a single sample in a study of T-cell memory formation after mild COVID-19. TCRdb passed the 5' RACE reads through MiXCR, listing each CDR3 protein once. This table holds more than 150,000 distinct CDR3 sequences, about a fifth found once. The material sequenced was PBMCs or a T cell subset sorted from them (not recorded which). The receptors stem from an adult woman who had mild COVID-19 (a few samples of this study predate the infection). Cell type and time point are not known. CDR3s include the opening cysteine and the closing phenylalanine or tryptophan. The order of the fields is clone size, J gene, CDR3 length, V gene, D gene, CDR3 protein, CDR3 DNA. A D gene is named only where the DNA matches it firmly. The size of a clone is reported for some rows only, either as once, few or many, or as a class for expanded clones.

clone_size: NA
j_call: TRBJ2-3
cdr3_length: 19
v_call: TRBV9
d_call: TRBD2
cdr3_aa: CASSVDGSPGGTPISGQYF
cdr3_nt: TGTGCCAGCAGCGTAGACGGCTCCCCGGGGGGGACTCCCATATCGGGGCAGTATTTT

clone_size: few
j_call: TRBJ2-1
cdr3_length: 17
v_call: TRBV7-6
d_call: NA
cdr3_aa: CASSPLLRGSSYNEQFF
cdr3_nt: TGTGCCAGCAGCCCACTCCTCAGGGGTAGCTCCTACAATGAGCAGTTCTTC

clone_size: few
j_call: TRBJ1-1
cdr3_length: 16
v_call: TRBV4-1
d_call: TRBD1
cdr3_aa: CASSRGQGAVNTEAFF
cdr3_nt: TGCGCCAGCAGCCGAGGACAGGGGGCGGTGAACACTGAAGCTTTCTTT

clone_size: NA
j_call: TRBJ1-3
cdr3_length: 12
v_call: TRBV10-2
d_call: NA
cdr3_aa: CASSERGNTIYF
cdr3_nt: TGCGCCAGCAGTGAGAGGGGAAACACCATATATTTT

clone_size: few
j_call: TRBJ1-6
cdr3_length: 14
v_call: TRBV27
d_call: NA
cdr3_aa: CASSLLGGYSPLHF
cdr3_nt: TGTGCCAGCAGTTTATTGGGGGGGTATTCACCCCTCCACTTT

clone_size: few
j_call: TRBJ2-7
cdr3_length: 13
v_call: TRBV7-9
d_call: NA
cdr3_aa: CASRERGDYEQYF
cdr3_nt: TGTGCCAGCCGAGAGAGGGGGGACTACGAGCAGTACTTC

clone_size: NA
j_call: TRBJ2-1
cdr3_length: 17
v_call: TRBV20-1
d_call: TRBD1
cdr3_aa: CSASRDRGTGSYNEQFF
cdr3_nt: TGCAGTGCTAGTCGTGACAGGGGGACCGGTTCCTACAATGAGCAGTTCTTC

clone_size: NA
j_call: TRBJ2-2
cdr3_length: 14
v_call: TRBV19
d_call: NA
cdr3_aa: CASSWTDYTGELFF
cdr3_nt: TGTGCCAGTAGTTGGACAGACTACACCGGGGAGCTGTTTTTT

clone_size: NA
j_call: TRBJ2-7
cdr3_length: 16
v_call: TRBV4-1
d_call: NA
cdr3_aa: CASSHPLGGGENEQYF
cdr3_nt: TGCGCCAGCAGCCACCCCTTAGGAGGGGGGGAGAACGAGCAGTACTTC

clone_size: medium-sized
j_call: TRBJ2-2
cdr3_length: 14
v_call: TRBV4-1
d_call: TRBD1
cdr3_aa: CASTHDRGPGELFF
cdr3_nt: TGCGCCAGCACCCACGACAGGGGGCCCGGGGAGCTGTTTTTT

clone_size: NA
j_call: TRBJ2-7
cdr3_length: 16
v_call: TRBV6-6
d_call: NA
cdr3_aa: CASSYKWLGAAYEQYF
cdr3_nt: TGTGCCAGCAGTTACAAGTGGCTAGGGGCAGCCTACGAGCAGTACTTC

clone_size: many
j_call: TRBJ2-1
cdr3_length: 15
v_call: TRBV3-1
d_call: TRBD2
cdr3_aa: CASSQGGGATNEQFF
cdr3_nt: TGTGCCAGCAGCCAAGGCGGGGGGGCCACAAATGAGCAGTTCTTC

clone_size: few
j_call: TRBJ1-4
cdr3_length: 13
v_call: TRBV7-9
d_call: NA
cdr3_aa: CASSLVTDEKLFF
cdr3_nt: TGTGCCAGCAGCTTAGTGACAGATGAAAAACTGTTTTTT

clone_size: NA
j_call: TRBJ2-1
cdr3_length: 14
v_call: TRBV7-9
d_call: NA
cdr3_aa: CASSFHTENNEQFF
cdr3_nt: TGTGCCAGCAGCTTTCACACAGAGAACAATGAGCAGTTCTTC

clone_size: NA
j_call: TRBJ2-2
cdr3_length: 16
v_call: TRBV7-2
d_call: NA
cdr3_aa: CASSFMAWGQAGRLFF
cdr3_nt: TGTGCCAGCAGCTTTATGGCGTGGGGCCAGGCTGGCCGGCTGTTTTTT

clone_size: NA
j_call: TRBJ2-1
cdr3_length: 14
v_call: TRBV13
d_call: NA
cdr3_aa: CASSFSSGYNEQFF
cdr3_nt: TGTGCCAGCAGCTTTAGTAGCGGTTACAATGAGCAGTTCTTC

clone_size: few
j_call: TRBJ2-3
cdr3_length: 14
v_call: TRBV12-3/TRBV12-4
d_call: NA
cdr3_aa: CASSLPDSTDTQYF
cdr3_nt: TGTGCCAGCAGTTTACCGGACAGCACAGATACGCAGTATTTT

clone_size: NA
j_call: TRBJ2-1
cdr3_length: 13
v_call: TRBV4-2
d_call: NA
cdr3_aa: CASSYGQYNEQFF
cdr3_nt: TGTGCCAGCAGCTACGGTCAGTACAATGAGCAGTTCTTC

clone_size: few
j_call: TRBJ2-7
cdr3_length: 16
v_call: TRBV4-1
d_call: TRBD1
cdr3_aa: CASSHSTDRGLSEQYF
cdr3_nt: TGCGCCAGCAGCCATTCCACGGACAGGGGGTTGAGCGAGCAGTACTTC

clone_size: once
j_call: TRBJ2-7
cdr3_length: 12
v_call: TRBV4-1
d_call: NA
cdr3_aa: CASSQVGYEQYF
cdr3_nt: TGCGCCAGCAGCCAAGTTGGGTACGAGCAGTACTTC

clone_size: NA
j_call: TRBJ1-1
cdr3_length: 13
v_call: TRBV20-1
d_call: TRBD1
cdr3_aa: CSARGRDSTEAFF
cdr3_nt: TGCAGTGCTAGAGGTCGGGACAGCACTGAAGCTTTCTTT

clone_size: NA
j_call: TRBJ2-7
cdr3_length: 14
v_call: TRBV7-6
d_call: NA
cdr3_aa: CASSLDRETYEQYF
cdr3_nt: TGTGCCAGCAGCTTAGACAGGGAAACCTACGAGCAGTACTTC

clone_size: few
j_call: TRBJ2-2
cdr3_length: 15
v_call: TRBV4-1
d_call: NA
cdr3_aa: CASSQELAPTGELFF
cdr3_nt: TGCGCCAGCAGCCAAGAATTAGCTCCTACCGGGGAGCTGTTTTTT

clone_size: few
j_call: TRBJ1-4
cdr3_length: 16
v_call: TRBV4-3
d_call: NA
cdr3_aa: CASSQGGTGLREKLFF
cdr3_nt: TGCGCCAGCAGCCAAGGGGGAACAGGGCTACGAGAAAAACTGTTTTTT

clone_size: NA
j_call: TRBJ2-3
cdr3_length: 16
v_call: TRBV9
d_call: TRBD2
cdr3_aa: CASSPSSGGGTDTQYF
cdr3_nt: TGTGCCAGCAGCCCCAGTTCGGGGGGGGGCACAGATACGCAGTATTTT

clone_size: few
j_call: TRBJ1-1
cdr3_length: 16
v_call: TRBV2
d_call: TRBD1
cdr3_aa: CASSEGSGTGEIEAFF
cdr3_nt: TGTGCCAGCAGTGAAGGTTCGGGGACAGGGGAAATCGAAGCTTTCTTT

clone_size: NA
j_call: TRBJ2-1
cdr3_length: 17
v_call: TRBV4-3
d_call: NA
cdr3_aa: CASSQDRGLPRRDEQFF
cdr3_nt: TGCGCCAGCAGCCAAGATCGTGGACTACCTCGGAGGGATGAGCAGTTCTTC

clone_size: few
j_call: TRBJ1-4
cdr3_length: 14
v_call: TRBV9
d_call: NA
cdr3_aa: CASSVDTGNEKLFF
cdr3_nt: TGTGCCAGCAGCGTAGATACGGGGAATGAAAAACTGTTTTTT

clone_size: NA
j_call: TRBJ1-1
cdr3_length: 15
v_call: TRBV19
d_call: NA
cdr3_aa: CASTALTPPNTEAFF
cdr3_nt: TGTGCCAGTACCGCCTTGACACCACCCAACACTGAAGCTTTCTTT